The 30 T cell receptor beta chains reported below all come from one sample, sequenced in a study of cytomegalovirus exposure and HLA in healthy donors. The PCR used 60 Vbeta and 13 Jbeta primers. Profiled with immunoSEQ multiplex PCR; TCRdb holds only in-frame clones, not every one. This specimen shows more than 30,000 clones; the ten leading clones hold approximately 10%. The specimen sequenced was PBMCs. These receptors originate from a man aged 40-50 years in good health and CMV-seropositive.

The chain carries TRBV19 and TRBJ2-5; a weak D match, TRBD2 (6 bases). CDR1 and CDR2 from the germline V gene are LNHDA and SQIVND (reference sequence). The CDR3 spans 13 residues. Trimming took off 4 bases at V and 4 bases at J, with 10 bases between the two ends. The CDR3 spells CASSRGEAETQYF. The CDR3 region has the DNA TGTGCCAGTAGTAGGGGGGAGGCAGAGACCCAGTACTTC.

The chain combines TRBV9 with TRBJ2-3, with D perhaps TRBD2 (5 bases). Germline CDR1 reads SGDLS; CDR2 reads YYNGEE. This CDR3 has 16 residues. Trimming cost V 0 bases and J 5 bases, with 16 bases left between them. CDR3 region: CASSVGGVGSGDTQYF. CDR3 nucleotide sequence: TGTGCCAGCAGCGTAGGAGGAGTTGGGAGTGGAGATACGCAGTATTTT.

J is TRBJ2-7 and V is TRBV30; D is possibly TRBD2 (5 bases). The ends were cut back, 4 bases at V and 2 bases at J, with 15 bases in the middle. The germline V gene has CDR1 GTSNPN and CDR2 SVGIG (reference sequence). The CDR3 totals 14 residues. The CDR3 coding sequence is TGTGCCTGGAAGGCGGCAAGCGGAGCCTACGAGCAGTACTTC. Translation gives CAWKAASGAYEQYF.

The chain couples TRBV19 to TRBJ2-5; 7 bases are shared with TRBD1. The CDR3 spans 13 residues. V lost 6 bases, J lost 4 bases, and 5 bases stayed unmatched. Looked up from germline, CDR1 is LNHDA and CDR2 is SQIVND (reference sequence). In nucleotides, the CDR3 is TGTGCCAGTAGGAGGACAGGTGGAGAGACCCAGTACTTC. Protein: CASRRTGGETQYF.

The gene calls are TRBV2 and TRBJ1-5; unclear D gene. The length of the CDR3 is 15 residues. The ends were cut back, 7 bases at V and 0 bases at J, with 13 bases in the middle. The V gene's germline CDR1 is SNHLY and CDR2 FYNNEI. In DNA, the CDR3 is TGTGCCAGCAATGGAGAGGGATTTAGCAATCAGCCCCAGCATTTT. It is translated as CASNGEGFSNQPQHF.

The J gene is TRBJ1-4, the V gene TRBV25-1; 9 bases fit TRBD1. J gave up 4 bases and V 3 bases, and 3 bases lay outside the gene matches. The CDR3 sequence is 15 residues long. The germline gives CDR1 MGHDK, CDR2 SYGVNS. The CDR3 region has the DNA TGTGCCAGCAGTGACTGGGACAGGGTTAATGAAAAACTGTTTTTT. Translating gives CASSDWDRVNEKLFF.

V is TRBV7-8 and J is TRBJ2-1; TRBD1 agrees at 9 bases. Per germline, CDR1 SGHVS and CDR2 FQNEAQ. The CDR3 consists of 14 residues. With V trimmed by 7 bases and J by 6 bases, 7 bases remained unmatched. CDR3 in amino acids: CASTKGQGPNEQFF. The CDR3 nucleotides read TGTGCCAGCACAAAGGGACAGGGCCCCAATGAGCAGTTCTTC.

Worth noting for this clone: The sample carries other DNA sequences with the same CDR3. This sequence joins TRBV11-3 and TRBJ1-2, with a weak D call TRBD1 (6 bases). From germline, CDR1 is SGHNT and CDR2 YENEEA. The V end was cut by 0 bases, the J end by 8 bases, with 16 bases between. CDR3 length: 15 amino acids. As DNA, the CDR3 is TGTGCCAGCAGCTTAGACAGGGGTGGAATCTACGGCTACACCTTC. As protein: CASSLDRGGIYGYTF. Full variable domain (remainder filled in from reference TRBV11-3 and TRBJ1-2): EAGVVQSPRYKIIEKKQPVAFWCNPISGHNTLYWYLQNLGQGPELLIRYENEEAVDDSQLPKDRFSAERLKGVDSTLKIQPAELGDSAVYLCASSLDRGGIYGYTFGSGTRLTVV.

The chain carries TRBV14 and TRBJ2-7; D gene ambiguous. The V end was cut by 2 bases, the J end by 4 bases, with 3 bases between. CDR3 size: 11 residues. Germline loops: CDR1 SGHDN, CDR2 FVKESK. CDR3 amino acids: CASSQTYEQYF. The CDR3 coding sequence is TGTGCCAGCAGCCAAACATACGAGCAGTACTTC.

V and J are TRBV4-2 and TRBJ1-1; a possible D gene is TRBD1 (6 bases). The CDR3 totals 14 residues. Trimming removed 6 bases from V and 1 base from J, with 12 bases in between. Germline CDR1 reads LGHNA; CDR2 reads YNFKEQ. The CDR3 nucleotides are TGTGCCAGCAGGCAGGGACAACCGAACACTGAAGCTTTCTTT. The encoded protein is CASRQGQPNTEAFF.

This chain uses TRBV14 with TRBJ2-7, with TRBD2 matching 13 bases. V gave up 5 bases and J gave up 12 bases; unmatched junction bases: 13. Germline-derived CDR1 and CDR2 are SGHDN and FVKESK. The CDR3 has 15 residues. The CDR3 nucleotides read TGTGCCAGCAGCTTGGGGACTAGCGGGGAACTACTCCGGTACTTC. Protein: CASSLGTSGELLRYF.

J is TRBJ2-2 and V is TRBV5-4; 10 bases map to TRBD1. V was pared by 1 base and J by 5 bases, with 2 bases of the junction left unmatched. Germline values: CDR1 SGHNT, CDR2 YYREEE (reference sequence). This CDR3 region has 15 residues. CDR3 region: CASSLWTGGTGELFF. CDR3 nucleotide sequence: TGTGCCAGCAGCTTGTGGACAGGGGGTACCGGGGAGCTGTTTTTT.

CDR3 in amino acids: CASSPMVPGTDTQYF. Written as DNA, the CDR3 is TGTGCCAGCAGCCCTATGGTGCCCGGCACAGATACGCAGTATTTT. The V gene is TRBV7-2, the J gene TRBJ2-3; unclear D gene. CDR1 SGHTA and CDR2 FQGNSA come from the germline V gene. The V gene lost 5 bases and the J gene lost 1 base, with 13 bases spanning the gap. The CDR3 consists of 15 residues.

The chain combines TRBV6-6 with TRBJ2-2; 7 bases line up with TRBD2. The germline V gene encodes CDR1 MNHNY and CDR2 SVGAGI (reference sequence). The CDR3 contains 13 residues. Germline trimming cut 4 bases from V and 7 bases from J; bases unmatched to any gene: 3. CDR3 in amino acids: CASSSGGIGELFF. The CDR3 nucleotides read TGTGCCAGCAGTTCCGGGGGGATCGGGGAGCTGTTTTTT.

The chain links TRBV7-2 to TRBJ2-7; D may be TRBD1 (6 bases). Trimming cost V 5 bases and J 1 base, with 15 bases left between them. The germline CDR1 and CDR2 sequences are SGHTA and FQGNSA. The CDR3 is 15 residues long. CDR3 nucleotides: TGTGCCAGCAGCCGGACCCGGACAGAATCCTACGAGCAGTACTTC. This codes for CASSRTRTESYEQYF.

The J gene is TRBJ1-5, the V gene TRBV2; D is ambiguous. Germline CDR1 SNHLY, CDR2 FYNNEI. CDR3 length: 12 residues. V was trimmed by 9 bases and J by 5 bases, leaving 11 bases between them. DNA for the CDR3: TGTGCCAGTTCTTTACGGGATCAGCCCCAGCATTTT. This sequence encodes CASSLRDQPQHF.

J is TRBJ2-3 and V is TRBV19; tentative D call: TRBD1 (6 bases). V lost 7 bases, J lost 8 bases, and 31 bases lay in between. Germline V gives CDR1 LNHDA, CDR2 SQIVND (reference sequence). The CDR3 spans 18 residues. For the CDR3, the DNA is TGTGCCAGTACTCCTGGGGTGGTGGCAGGGGACCCGCAGGGTACGCAGTATTTT. Its protein is CASTPGVVAGDPQGTQYF.

This chain uses TRBV7-2 with TRBJ2-1, with unresolved D. The CDR3 extends over 13 amino acids. CDR1 and CDR2 (germline): SGHTA, FQGNSA. V was cut by 1 base and J by 6 bases, with 7 bases left in between. The CDR3: CASSLGLINEQFF. CDR3 nucleotide sequence: TGTGCCAGCAGCTTAGGACTCATCAATGAGCAGTTCTTC.

The V gene is TRBV30, the J gene TRBJ2-1; 9 nucleotides line up with TRBD1. V shed 8 bases, J shed 5 bases, and the junction held 10 bases outside the gene matches. CDR3 length equals 14 residues. The germline gives CDR1 GTSNPN, CDR2 SVGIG (reference sequence). Written as DNA, the CDR3 is TGTGCCCAGAGGAAGGGACAGGGAAACAATGAGCAGTTCTTC. Translated, it gives CAQRKGQGNNEQFF.

The chain recombines TRBV18 with TRBJ2-5; 12 nucleotides match TRBD1. Matching the DNA end better, TRBJ2-7 makes the J call doubtful. From germline, CDR1 is KGHSH and CDR2 LQKENI. The CDR3 is made up of 14 amino acids. DNA of the CDR3: TGTGCCAGCTCACCACCGGGACAGGGGGCCGAGCAGTACTTC. Protein product: CASSPPGQGAEQYF.

The V call is TRBV9, the J call TRBJ2-2; D might be TRBD2 (6 bases). Germline V gene data show CDR1 as SGDLS and CDR2 as YYNGEE. With 0 bases removed from V and 4 bases from J, the gap between germline ends came to 16 bases. The CDR3 is made up of 17 amino acids. The CDR3 here is CASSVARGSGGTGELFF. The CDR3 DNA reads TGTGCCAGCAGCGTAGCGCGGGGTAGCGGCGGCACCGGGGAGCTGTTTTTT.

The chain recombines TRBV5-6 with TRBJ2-7; the D is unclear. Trimming pared 4 bases from V and 3 bases from J, leaving 5 bases between. The V gene's germline CDR1 is SGHDT and CDR2 YYEEEE. The CDR3 loop spans 11 amino acids. CDR3 amino acids: CASSVNYEQYF. The CDR3 DNA reads TGTGCCAGCAGCGTCAACTACGAGCAGTACTTC.

About this clone itself: The junction differs from germline at one of its ends, possibly a read error. V and J are TRBV2 and TRBJ2-7, with D possibly matching TRBD2 (6 bases). Germline CDR1 reads SNHLY; CDR2 reads FYNNEI. CDR3 length: 12 residues. The CDR3 sequence: CASSQSRDSASF. CDR3 nucleotides: TGTGCCAGCAGCCAATCCCGGGACTCCGCGTCCTTC.

The chain carries TRBV7-3 and TRBJ2-3; D is unresolved. This CDR3 has 14 amino acids. Germline-derived CDR1 and CDR2 are SGHTA and FQGTGA. V lost 3 bases, J lost 0 bases, and 7 bases lay in between. The chain's CDR3 is CASSFSGSTDTQYF. CDR3 nucleotide sequence: TGTGCCAGCAGCTTCTCGGGTAGCACAGATACGCAGTATTTT. Based on the CDR3 plus reference TRBV7-3 and TRBJ2-3, the full variable domain is GAGVSQTPSNKVTEKGKYVELRCDPISGHTALYWYRQSLGQGPEFLIYFQGTGAADDSGLPNDRFFAVRPEGSVSTLKIQRTERGDSAVYLCASSFSGSTDTQYFGPGTRLTVL.

CDR3 region: CASSISAGAGSYEQYF. The CDR3 DNA follows: TGTGCCAGTAGTATCTCGGCAGGGGCAGGCTCCTACGAGCAGTACTTC. The V gene is TRBV19, the J gene TRBJ2-5; tentatively, D is TRBD1 (6 bases). The J call is uncertain, as TRBJ2-7 better fits the DNA end. The CDR3 has 16 amino acids. The germline CDR1 and CDR2 sequences are LNHDA and SQIVND (reference sequence).

The chain is built from TRBV6-5 and TRBJ1-1; no firm D call. Trimming cost V 4 bases and J 1 base, with 10 bases left between them. The CDR3 is 14 amino acids. CDR1 is MNHEY and CDR2 is SVGAGI in the germline V gene. CDR3 region: CASSLRERNTEAFF. Written as DNA, the CDR3 is TGTGCCAGCAGTTTGAGAGAGAGGAACACTGAAGCTTTCTTT.

The chain employs TRBV18 and TRBJ1-2, with 9 nucleotides matching TRBD1. The germline V gene encodes CDR1 KGHSH and CDR2 LQKENI. With 1 base clipped from V and 7 bases from J, the junction kept 10 bases outside the gene matches. There are 16 residues in the CDR3. The CDR3 spells CASSPRGQGGNGGYTF. DNA for the CDR3: TGTGCCAGCTCACCACGGGGACAGGGAGGAAATGGTGGCTACACCTTC.

The rearrangement uses TRBV6-6 and TRBJ1-1, with a possible D match to TRBD1 (5 bases). The CDR3 is 13 amino acids. Germline CDR1 MNHNY, CDR2 SVGAGI (reference sequence). With 6 bases removed from V and 1 base from J, the gap between germline ends came to 9 bases. The CDR3 protein is CASSSGRNTEAFF. The CDR3 bases are TGTGCCAGCAGCTCAGGGCGGAACACTGAAGCTTTCTTT.

The rearrangement joins TRBV12-5 to TRBJ2-2; D ambiguous. CDR3 length equals 15 residues. V lost 2 bases and J lost 5, with 12 bases in between. The germline V gene encodes CDR1 LGHNT and CDR2 FRNRAP. CDR3 sequence reads: CASGLSSPGTGELFF. The CDR3 DNA reads as TGTGCTAGTGGTTTGAGTTCACCCGGGACCGGGGAGCTGTTTTTT.

The rearrangement uses TRBV30 and TRBJ1-1; D gene ambiguous. Trimming shortened V by 7 bases and J by 6 bases, and 12 bases separated the two germline ends. This CDR3 is built from 11 residues. The germline V gene encodes CDR1 GTSNPN and CDR2 SVGIG (reference sequence). Written as DNA, the CDR3 is TGTGCCTTATTCTATATCTCTGAAGCTTTCTTT. Amino acid sequence: CALFYISEAFF.